The table lists the clone carrying this TCR beta chain with a few counts. Antigen: not known. The sample belongs to a study of T cells after yellow fever vaccination. Whole-study findings and limits: The study re-detected most primary-vaccination clones after the booster (approximately 96% CD4, 88% CD8).

CDR1 is DFQATT and CDR2 is SNEGSKA in the germline V gene (reference sequence). This CDR3 spans 15 amino acids. V gave up 6 bases and J gave up 3 bases; unmatched junction bases: 11. Synthesis of TCR cDNA relied on 5'RACE template switching, which attached a universal primer site and UMIs. Each CDR3 protein is one row after TCRdb ran MiXCR on the 5' RACE reads. The sample lists some 130,000 distinct CDR3 sequences; around 6.3% were seen once. This TCR derives from a man aged 25 to 45 who received the YFV17D yellow fever vaccine. The gene calls are TRBV20-1 and TRBJ2-1; 7 bases match TRBD2. This specimen consisted of CD4+ T cells sorted from PBMCs, obtained 10 days after the yellow fever booster vaccination. The CDR3 DNA sequence: TGCAGTGCGCGAAGGGCGGGAGCTCTCTACAATGAGCAGTTCTTC. Its protein product is CSARRAGALYNEQFF.